These 30 T cell receptor beta chains were sequenced from one sample in a study of T cell responses to AZD1222 COVID-19 vaccine. Profiled with immunoSEQ multiplex PCR; TCRdb holds only in-frame clones, not every one. The sample comprises approximately 150,000 clones, about 93% of which are singletons, and approximately 4.3% rests with the top ten. This specimen was peripheral blood, taken 28 days after the second AZD1222 dose. Every receptor here comes from an adult who received the AZD1222 COVID-19 vaccine.

The count of this clone is one. This chain joins TRBV19 and TRBJ1-5; TRBD1 is a possible D gene (5 bases). Trimming removed 9 bases at V and 9 bases at J, with 18 bases between. Germline V gene data show CDR1 as LNHDA and CDR2 as SQIVND (reference sequence). This CDR3 comprises 13 residues. The CDR3 nucleotides read TGTGCCAGCGCCGGGACCTACGACACGCCCCAGCATTTT. As protein: CASAGTYDTPQHF.

This clone was detected once. The chain joins TRBV20-1 to TRBJ2-4; 8 bases match TRBD2. The CDR3 spans 11 residues. The ends lost 1 base at V and 15 bases at J; junction bases unmatched: 5. The germline V gene encodes CDR1 DFQATT and CDR2 SNEGSKA (reference sequence). This chain's CDR3 is CSARVSGNPYF. In DNA form, the CDR3 reads TGCAGTGCTAGAGTTAGCGGGAACCCGTACTTC.

The rearrangement links TRBV9 to TRBJ2-1; 14 bases map to TRBD2. J gave up 8 bases and V 0 bases, and 4 bases lay outside the gene matches. Germline CDR1 is SGDLS and CDR2 is YYNGEE. The CDR3 contains 16 residues. The DNA for the CDR3 is TGTGCCAGCAGCGTAGGACTAGCGGGGGGGAGGTATGAGCAGTTCTTC. This encodes CASSVGLAGGRYEQFF.

The chain is built from TRBV11-2 and TRBJ1-1; D uncertain. The CDR3 has 14 amino acids. With 3 bases removed from V and 0 bases from J, the gap between germline ends came to 8 bases. CDR1 is SGHAT, CDR2 FQNNGV, per germline. In DNA, the CDR3 is TGTGCCAGCAGCTTTTCGGTAATGAACACTGAAGCTTTCTTT. Its protein is CASSFSVMNTEAFF.

The gene calls are TRBV18 and TRBJ1-1, with a possible D match to TRBD1 (5 bases). Germline assignment: CDR1 KGHSH and CDR2 LQKENI. The V and J ends lost 6 bases and 7 bases respectively, with 18 bases between them. CDR3 length: 14 residues. CDR3 sequence (DNA): TGTGCCAGCTCCGGCGGGGCCCCGGAGGGTGAAGCTTTCTTT. Its protein product is CASSGGAPEGEAFF.

V usage is TRBV15 and J usage is TRBJ2-7; TRBD1 agrees at 9 bases. In germline, CDR1 is LNHNV, CDR2 YYDKDF (reference sequence). Trimming removed 9 bases from V and 2 bases from J; junction bases left unmatched: 2. This CDR3 has 12 residues. This CDR3 reads CATGTGTYEQYF. Here the CDR3 DNA reads TGTGCCACGGGGACAGGGACCTACGAGCAGTACTTC.

This chain uses TRBV5-3 with TRBJ1-5; D uncertain. TRBV5-3 is flagged as an ORF with uncertain function. CDR3 length: 14 amino acids. Trimming cost V 2 bases and J 8 bases, with 14 bases left between them. CDR3 in DNA: TGTGCCAGAAGCTTTCTGCCGGATTGGAAGCCCCAGCATTTT. This gives the protein CARSFLPDWKPQHF.

The chain uses TRBV3-1 (or the pseudogene TRBV3-2) and TRBJ2-1, with TRBD2 matching over 11 bases. The CDR3 spans 16 residues. Germline V CDR1 and CDR2: LGHDT, YNNKEL (reference sequence). With V trimmed by 2 bases and J by 8 bases, 8 bases remained unmatched. CDR3: CASSQRRTSGSDEQFF. CDR3 coding DNA: TGTGCCAGCAGCCAAAGGAGGACTAGCGGGTCGGATGAGCAGTTCTTC.

CDR3 DNA sequence: TGCAGCTCTCGGACAGCCGTAGACGAAAAACTGTTTTTT. Translation: CSSRTAVDEKLFF. V and J are TRBV29-1 and TRBJ1-4; D perhaps matches TRBD1 (6 bases). Per the germline V gene, CDR1 is SQVTM and CDR2 is ANQGSEA. The CDR3 sequence is 13 residues long. Trimming shortened V by 8 bases and J by 8 bases, and 18 bases separated the two germline ends.

This clone was found once. This chain connects TRBV6-5 to TRBJ2-5; 7 positions match TRBD2. This CDR3 has 11 residues. Germline lookup yields CDR1 MNHEY and CDR2 SVGAGI. CDR3 in amino acids: CAFYGRETQYF. The CDR3 bases are TGTGCTTTTTACGGGAGGGAGACCCAGTACTTC.

The chain joins TRBV6-4 to TRBJ1-2; D remains ambiguous. The V gene lost 5 bases and the J gene lost 1 base, with 11 bases spanning the gap. The germline V gene encodes CDR1 MRHNA and CDR2 SNTAGT. The CDR3 runs 14 residues. CDR3: CASSPNQLNYGYTF. Here the CDR3 DNA reads TGTGCCAGCAGTCCTAATCAACTTAACTATGGCTACACCTTC.

The chain links TRBV6-5 to TRBJ2-7, with D perhaps matching TRBD1 or TRBD2 (6 bases each). CDR1 MNHEY and CDR2 SVGAGI come from the germline V gene. The CDR3 runs 15 residues. Trimming left V 0 bases short and J 2 bases short, with 11 bases between. As DNA, the CDR3 is TGTGCCAGCAGTTACTCAGGAGGGGGTCCCTACGAGCAGTACTTC. Protein: CASSYSGGGPYEQYF.

The V call is TRBV5-4, the J call TRBJ2-7, with D unresolved. Germline V CDR1 and CDR2: SGHNT, YYREEE (reference sequence). V shed 4 bases and J shed 0 bases, with 2 bases lying between them. This CDR3 spans 11 amino acids. In DNA, the CDR3 is TGTGCCAGCAGCGGCTCCTACGAGCAGTACTTC. Protein: CASSGSYEQYF.

The chain joins TRBV28 to TRBJ1-1; D is undetermined. CDR1 and CDR2 (germline): MDHEN, SYDVKM. Trimming shortened V by 3 bases and J by 4 bases, and 12 bases separated the two germline ends. The CDR3 totals 14 residues. CDR3 sequence reads: CASSLSREGTEAFF. CDR3 bases: TGTGCCAGCAGTTTGTCCAGAGAGGGCACTGAAGCTTTCTTT.

V is TRBV5-7 and J is TRBJ2-7; 13 positions match TRBD2. TRBV5-7 is noted as an ORF with a role that remains uncertain. The CDR3 is made up of 15 amino acids. The V segment lost 4 bases and the J segment 5 bases; nucleotides outside the gene matches: 6. CDR3 in amino acids: CASSVLAGGLHEQYF. The CDR3 nucleotides are TGTGCCAGCAGCGTACTAGCGGGAGGGCTCCACGAGCAGTACTTC.

The chain combines TRBV5-4 with TRBJ2-7, with D uncertain. Germline V gene sequence: CDR1 SGHNT, CDR2 YYREEE (reference sequence). This CDR3 is built from 12 residues. Trimming removed 3 bases at V and 2 bases at J, with 6 bases between. CDR3 loop: CASSYQAYEQYF. CDR3 in DNA: TGTGCCAGCAGCTATCAAGCCTACGAGCAGTACTTC.

The V gene is TRBV10-3, the J gene TRBJ2-7, with D perhaps TRBD1 (6 bases). This CDR3 spans 13 amino acids. Germline V gives CDR1 ENHRY, CDR2 SYGVKD. V was clipped by 4 bases and J by 5 bases, with 12 bases between them. The CDR3, as DNA: TGTGCCATCAGTGCAGGGGTTGCCAACGAGCAGTACTTC. Translation gives CAISAGVANEQYF.

CDR3: CASSLGAQDYGYTF. The CDR3 coding sequence is TGTGCCAGCAGCTTAGGGGCACAGGACTATGGCTACACCTTC. The chain joins TRBV7-6 to TRBJ1-2; D is possibly TRBD1 (5 bases). Looked up from germline, CDR1 is SGHVS and CDR2 is FNYEAQ. V lost 1 base, J lost 3 bases, and 9 bases lay in between. CDR3 size: 14 residues.

CDR3 sequence (DNA): TGTGCCACCAGCAGAGACAGGAGTTATAACATTCAGTACTTC. It yields the protein CATSRDRSYNIQYF. The V call is TRBV15, the J call TRBJ2-4, with D unclear. Per germline, CDR1 LNHNV and CDR2 YYDKDF (reference sequence). Trimming removed 0 bases from V and 7 bases from J, with 10 bases in between. This CDR3 region has 14 residues.

The V call is TRBV11-2, the J call TRBJ2-2; a weak D match, TRBD2 (6 bases). Trimming stripped 6 bases from V and 1 base from J, with 12 bases between. Germline values: CDR1 SGHAT, CDR2 FQNNGV. The length of the CDR3 is 15 residues. CDR3 DNA sequence: TGTGCCAGCAGGACCGGGACTCAGAACACCGGGGAGCTGTTTTTT. It codes for CASRTGTQNTGELFF.

The chain couples TRBV28 to TRBJ2-7; 9 bases line up with TRBD2. Losses at the gene ends were 3 bases for V and 4 bases for J; bases not matched to a gene: 10. The CDR3 runs to 16 residues. CDR1 MDHEN and CDR2 SYDVKM come from the germline V gene. CDR3 sequence: CASSLPLAGVGYEQYF. DNA of the CDR3: TGTGCCAGCAGTTTGCCCTTAGCGGGAGTAGGTTACGAGCAGTACTTC.

V and J are TRBV11-2 and TRBJ1-2; D unclear. Germline V lookup: CDR1 SGHAT, CDR2 FQNNGV. The CDR3 contains 12 residues. V was cut by 5 bases and J by 4 bases, with 8 bases left in between. CDR3 coding DNA: TGTGCCAGCAGCCCAGAAGGCTATGGCTACACCTTC. Protein sequence: CASSPEGYGYTF.

CDR3 nucleotide sequence: TGCGCCAGCAGCTGGGACAACACTGAAGCTTTCTTT. Its translation is CASSWDNTEAFF. This chain joins TRBV5-1 and TRBJ1-1; TRBD1 is a possible D gene (5 bases). The CDR3 has 12 amino acids. Trimming pared 3 bases from V and 2 bases from J, leaving 5 bases between. Germline V CDR1 and CDR2: SGHRS, YFSETQ.

The chain joins TRBV6-1 to TRBJ2-2; the D call may be TRBD1 or TRBD2 (6 bases each). CDR3 length equals 15 residues. Trimming removed 2 bases from V and 6 bases from J, with 13 bases in between. Germline V gene lookup returns CDR1 MNHNS and CDR2 SASEGT. The CDR3 loop reads CASSEFRGLSGELFF. CDR3 in DNA: TGTGCCAGCAGTGAATTCCGGGGGCTTTCCGGGGAGCTGTTTTTT.

The chain joins TRBV5-1 to TRBJ1-4, with D unclear. From germline, CDR1 is SGHRS and CDR2 YFSETQ. Trimming took off 4 bases at V and 8 bases at J, with 15 bases between the two ends. The CDR3 runs 14 residues. The CDR3 DNA reads as TGCGCCAGCAGCCGGGAAGGAGCGGGGGAAAAACTGTTTTTT. Amino acid sequence: CASSREGAGEKLFF.

V is TRBV2 and J is TRBJ1-2, with D possibly being TRBD1 (5 bases). Trimming cost V 7 bases and J 4 bases, with 16 bases left between them. CDR1 SNHLY and CDR2 FYNNEI come from the germline V gene. This CDR3 has 14 residues. Written as DNA, the CDR3 is TGTGCCAGCAACCCGGGGGGGTTTATCTATGGCTACACCTTC. Amino acid sequence: CASNPGGFIYGYTF.

V gene TRBV12-5 combines with J gene TRBJ2-2; unclear D gene. This CDR3 has 13 residues. The germline V and J ends were trimmed by 7 bases and 4 bases, with 10 bases remaining between them. CDR1 and CDR2 (germline): LGHNT, FRNRAP. The CDR3 nucleotides read TGTGCTAGTGCCTGGTACGGCACCGGGGAGCTGTTTTTT. Encoded protein: CASAWYGTGELFF.

The chain recombines TRBV15 with TRBJ2-2; D may be TRBD1 (6 bases). Trimming left V 4 bases short and J 0 bases short, with 9 bases between. This CDR3 spans 15 amino acids. The germline gives CDR1 LNHNV, CDR2 YYDKDF (reference sequence). The CDR3 bases are TGTGCCACCAGCATGGACAGCTCGAACACCGGGGAGCTGTTTTTT. Translating gives CATSMDSSNTGELFF.

The chain recombines TRBV4-1 with TRBJ2-2; TRBD2 aligns across 7 bases. This CDR3 contains 16 residues. V shed 0 bases, J shed 4 bases, and the junction held 5 bases outside the gene matches. Germline V gives CDR1 MGHRA, CDR2 YSYEKL. DNA for the CDR3: TGCGCCAGCAGCCAAGAGAGACTAGCCGTCACCGGGGAGCTGTTTTTT. Translating it yields CASSQERLAVTGELFF.

J is TRBJ1-3 and V is TRBV28; no clear D. Germline-derived CDR1 and CDR2 are MDHEN and SYDVKM. This CDR3 has 14 residues. Trimming shortened V by 2 bases and J by 5 bases, and 10 bases separated the two germline ends. The CDR3 DNA reads TGTGCCAGCAGTTTAGCCGACGCCCGAAACACCATATATTTT. As protein: CASSLADARNTIYF. Supplemented by reference TRBV28 and TRBJ1-3, the full variable domain reads DVKVTQSSRYLVKRTGEKVFLECVQDMDHENMFWYRQDPGLGLRLIYFSYDVKMKEKGDIPEGYSVSREKKERFSLILESASTNQTSMYLCASSLADARNTIYFGEGSWLTVV.